The entry below describes one TCR beta chain. The data are from a study of shared clonotypes between healthy human individuals. Looked up from germline, CDR1 is SGDLS and CDR2 is YYNGEE. Unmatched junction bases numbered 6, after V lost 1 base and J lost 0 bases. The CDR3 sequence is 18 residues long. This table comes from immunoSEQ multiplex PCR, and its TCRdb copy is limited to in-frame clones, with some not included. The data show about 690,000 clones, with around 90% seen just once and about 33% held by the top ten. Both CD45RO+ cells and CCR7-negative CD45RA+ TemRA cells were combined to make up CD8 memory.

V usage is TRBV9 and J usage is TRBJ2-6; 8 bases match TRBD2. Sequencing was performed on memory CD8+ T cells from PBMCs. Specified subset: CD45RO+ cells pooled with CCR7-negative TemRA cells. The source is a man aged 18 to 29 in good health. Some clones in this sample may be carry-over from other donors' samples. CDR3 sequence: CASSVPLAGGSGANVLTF. Written as DNA, the CDR3 is TGTGCCAGCAGCGTACCTCTCGCGGGGGGCTCTGGGGCCAACGTCCTGACTTTC.